The 17 T cell receptor beta chains presented below share a single source sample, sequenced in a study of T cell changes during pregnancy in multiple sclerosis. Measured with immunoSEQ multiplex PCR; TCRdb has only the in-frame clones, and not every one. The sample consists of some 44,000 clones, 88% of them appearing once. The sequencing here drew on CD4+ T cells from peripheral blood mononuclear cells, taken in the second trimester of pregnancy. The receptors derive from a female donor with multiple sclerosis, enrolled in a pregnancy study.

The chain is built from TRBV2 and TRBJ2-7; 7 positions agree with TRBD1. There are 16 residues in the CDR3. V shed 3 bases and J 2 bases; nucleotides not matched to a gene: 10. Per germline, CDR1 SNHLY and CDR2 FYNNEI. CDR3 in DNA: TGTGCCAGCAGTGACCTCGTGGACAGGACAGCCTACGAGCAGTACTTC. Amino acids: CASSDLVDRTAYEQYF.

The rearrangement joins TRBV14 to TRBJ2-1, with TRBD1 matching 9 bases. Germline CDR1 is SGHDN and CDR2 is FVKESK. There are 16 residues in the CDR3. The trim removed 3 bases at V and 7 bases at J, leaving 10 bases unmatched. In nucleotides, the CDR3 is TGTGCCAGCAGCCATTACCGGGACAGGGAGTTGAATGAGCAGTTCTTC. It is translated as CASSHYRDRELNEQFF.

J is TRBJ2-1 and V is TRBV6-1; 8 nucleotides agree with TRBD2. With V trimmed by 5 bases and J by 5 bases, 8 bases remained unmatched. The length of the CDR3 is 15 residues. Looked up from germline, CDR1 is MNHNS and CDR2 is SASEGT. The CDR3 reads CASSSLSGVNNEQFF. The CDR3 DNA reads TGTGCCAGCAGTTCCCTTAGCGGGGTGAACAATGAGCAGTTCTTC.

The genes are TRBV10-3 and TRBJ2-3, with 7 bases that match TRBD2. The CDR3 has 17 amino acids. Germline loops: CDR1 ENHRY, CDR2 SYGVKD. The J segment lost 6 bases and the V segment lost 4 bases, leaving 16 bases of the junction unmatched. CDR3 protein: CAISGQVGAGLLDTQYF. As DNA, the CDR3 is TGTGCCATCAGTGGACAAGTAGGAGCGGGACTCCTGGATACGCAGTATTTT.

J is TRBJ2-1 and V is TRBV29-1; 9 nucleotides match TRBD2. The germline CDR1 and CDR2 sequences are SQVTM and ANQGSEA. This CDR3 spans 14 amino acids. The J segment lost 8 bases and the V segment lost 4 bases, leaving 9 bases of the junction unmatched. The CDR3 nucleotides are TGCAGCGTTGGAGGCGGGAGGGCCGAGGATGAGCAGTTCTTC. Translating gives CSVGGGRAEDEQFF.

The V and J genes are TRBV29-1 and TRBJ2-7, with D perhaps matching TRBD1 (6 bases). The germline gives CDR1 SQVTM, CDR2 ANQGSEA. CDR3 size: 12 residues. V lost 7 bases, J lost 0 bases, and 10 bases lay in between. The chain's CDR3 is CSGTGHSYEQYF. In nucleotides, the CDR3 is TGCAGCGGGACGGGACACTCCTACGAGCAGTACTTC.

The chain couples TRBV2 to TRBJ2-5, with a weak D call TRBD1 (6 bases). This CDR3 has 13 residues. Germline assignment: CDR1 SNHLY and CDR2 FYNNEI. V gave up 7 bases and J gave up 1 base, with 10 bases separating them. The CDR3 DNA reads as TGTGCCAGCAATTGGGGGCCCCAAGAGACCCAGTACTTC. This translates into CASNWGPQETQYF.

J is TRBJ1-1 and V is TRBV7-2; TRBD1 agrees at 8 bases. Losses at the gene ends were 4 bases for V and 7 bases for J; bases not matched to a gene: 5. From germline, CDR1 is SGHTA and CDR2 FQGNSA. This CDR3 is built from 13 residues. CDR3 DNA sequence: TGTGCCAGCAGCTCCCGACAGGGGCTTGAAGCTTTCTTT. It encodes CASSSRQGLEAFF.

The V gene is TRBV7-2, the J gene TRBJ2-1; D remains ambiguous. Germline CDR1 SGHTA, CDR2 FQGNSA. The CDR3 covers 12 residues. V was clipped by 7 bases and J by 5 bases, with 9 bases between them. CDR3 in amino acids: CASTGYHNEQFF. The CDR3 DNA sequence: TGTGCCAGCACCGGGTACCACAATGAGCAGTTCTTC.

V is TRBV4-3 and J is TRBJ1-4; 10 bases align to TRBD1. V lost 1 base and J lost 7; bases outside the gene matches: 3. CDR3 size: 15 residues. Germline loops: CDR1 LGHNA, CDR2 YSLEER. CDR3 coding DNA: TGCGCCAGCAGCCAAGGGGACAGGGGTCCTGAAAAACTGTTTTTT. Residues: CASSQGDRGPEKLFF.

The genes are TRBV7-3 and TRBJ2-1, with 10 positions matching TRBD2. CDR1 is SGHTA, CDR2 FQGTGA, per germline. This CDR3 comprises 16 residues. V lost 5 bases, J lost 5 bases, and 9 bases stayed unmatched. CDR3 amino acids: CASSPTSGIPNNEQFF. For the CDR3, the DNA is TGTGCCAGCAGCCCTACTAGCGGGATCCCTAACAATGAGCAGTTCTTC.

The genes are TRBV7-9 and TRBJ1-2, with D perhaps matching TRBD1 (6 bases). The germline gives CDR1 SEHNR, CDR2 FQNEAQ (reference sequence). Trimming took off 6 bases at V and 10 bases at J, with 12 bases between the two ends. CDR3 length: 11 amino acids. The DNA for the CDR3 is TGTGCCAGCAGATCACAGGGAATCTACACCTTC. It yields the protein CASRSQGIYTF. The full variable domain, its missing parts supplied by reference TRBV7-9 and TRBJ1-2, is DTGVSQNPRHKITKRGQNVTFRCDPISEHNRLYWYRQTLGQGPEFLTYFQNEAQLEKSRLLSDRFSAERPKGSFSTLEIQRTEQGDSAMYLCASRSQGIYTFGSGTRLTVV.

V and J are TRBV9 and TRBJ2-7; 7 bases agree with TRBD2. V shed 3 bases and J 4 bases; nucleotides not matched to a gene: 7. Germline V gene sequence: CDR1 SGDLS, CDR2 YYNGEE. There are 14 residues in the CDR3. The CDR3 reads CASSAGSGPYEQYF. The CDR3 DNA is TGTGCCAGCAGCGCGGGTAGCGGGCCTTACGAGCAGTACTTC.

V gene TRBV9 combines with J gene TRBJ2-3; weak D call: TRBD1 (6 bases). Germline assignment: CDR1 SGDLS and CDR2 YYNGEE. This CDR3 region has 18 residues. With 3 bases removed from V and 0 bases from J, the gap between germline ends came to 20 bases. The CDR3 loop reads CASSAGSGGVGSTDTQYF. CDR3 sequence (DNA): TGTGCCAGCAGCGCCGGAAGTGGGGGCGTAGGTAGCACAGATACGCAGTATTTT. Full variable domain (remainder filled in from reference TRBV9 and TRBJ2-3): DSGVTQTPKHLITATGQRVTLRCSPRSGDLSVYWYQQSLDQGLQFLIQYYNGEERAKGNILERFSAQQFPDLHSELNLSSLELGDSALYFCASSAGSGGVGSTDTQYFGPGTRLTVL.

The rearrangement joins TRBV9 to TRBJ1-3, with 11 bases that match TRBD1. The CDR3 runs 16 residues. With 3 bases clipped from V and 4 bases from J, the junction kept 6 bases outside the gene matches. CDR1 is SGDLS, CDR2 YYNGEE, per germline. The DNA of the CDR3 is TGTGCCAGCAGCGCCTTCGGGACAGGGGGGGGAAACACCATATATTTT. Amino acids: CASSAFGTGGGNTIYF.

The chain employs TRBV7-8 and TRBJ1-5; weak D call: TRBD1 (5 bases). Deletions cut 5 bases from V and 0 bases from J, with 23 bases between. In germline, CDR1 is SGHVS, CDR2 FQNEAQ. The length of the CDR3 is 19 residues. CDR3 residues: CASSPTLPTVANSNQPQHF. CDR3 DNA: TGTGCCAGCAGCCCCACTTTACCGACAGTGGCGAATAGCAATCAGCCCCAGCATTTT. The entire variable domain, with the rest obtained from reference TRBV7-8 and TRBJ1-5, is as follows: GAGVSQSPRYKVAKRGQDVALRCDPISGHVSLFWYQQALGQGPEFLTYFQNEAQLDKSGLPSDRFFAERPEGSVSTLKIQRTQQEDSAVYLCASSPTLPTVANSNQPQHFGDGTRLSIL.

The gene calls are TRBV28 and TRBJ2-7; the match to TRBD2 covers 7 bases. Trimming removed 3 bases from V and 3 bases from J; junction bases left unmatched: 5. The CDR3 runs 14 residues. Germline CDR1 reads MDHEN; CDR2 reads SYDVKM. CDR3 DNA: TGTGCCAGCAGTTTTTCTAGCGGTCTCTACGAGCAGTACTTC. Translating it yields CASSFSSGLYEQYF. The full variable domain, with the rest looked up from reference TRBV28 and TRBJ2-7, is DVKVTQSSRYLVKRTGEKVFLECVQDMDHENMFWYRQDPGLGLRLIYFSYDVKMKEKGDIPEGYSVSREKKERFSLILESASTNQTSMYLCASSFSSGLYEQYFGPGTRLTVT.